This TCR beta chain was captured in a study of CD8 T cells in ankylosing spondylitis. TCRdb re-called the 5' RACE reads with MiXCR, one entry per CDR3 protein. This sample yields 200,000 to 250,000 distinct CDR3 sequences, of which roughly a tenth are seen a single time; approximately 20% belongs to the top ten. This clonotype has only a few counts. CDR3 length: 13 residues. This sequence joins TRBV21-1 and TRBJ2-1. TRBV21-1 is a pseudogene segment. The clonotype comes from a male donor with ankylosing spondylitis or in good health (not recorded which). Sequenced input: blood, either unsorted or a sorted T cell fraction (not recorded which). The CDR3 reads CASSKTDFNEQFF. The CDR3 nucleotides read TGTGCCAGCAGCAAGACCGATTTCAATGAGCAGTTCTTC.